This T cell receptor (beta chain) originates from a study of CD8+CD57+ T cells in acquired aplastic anemia. Study as a whole: Each DNA sample taken from sorted CD4+ and CD8+ cells came to 3 to 4 ug on average.

With 3 bases clipped from V and 9 bases from J, the junction kept 5 bases outside the gene matches. The germline V gene encodes CDR1 SQVTM and CDR2 ANQGSEA. This CDR3 region has 11 residues. The template for TCR beta VDJ and CDR3 sequence profiling was genomic DNA. TCRdb analysed the reads with MiXCR anew, one entry per CDR3 protein. The table shows around 180,000 distinct CDR3 sequences, with about 64% occurring only once. The receptor comes from a human donor in good health. V is TRBV29-1 and J is TRBJ2-7; 7 bases match TRBD2. Sequencing was done on a sample of sorted CD4+, CD8+, or CD8+CD57+ T cells (not recorded which) from PBMCs. The DNA for the CDR3 is TGCAGCGTTGAGGGAGGGGAAGGGCAGTACTTC. It specifies CSVEGGEGQYF.